Listed here are 9 T cell receptor beta chains from one sample, sequenced in a study of cytomegalovirus exposure and HLA in healthy donors. In the PCR, 60 Vbeta and 13 Jbeta primers were used. The data were produced by immunoSEQ multiplex PCR, yet TCRdb's version contains in-frame clones alone and is incomplete. The sample has hundreds of thousands of clones, around four fifths seen once. The sample was PBMCs. The receptors come from a boy younger than 18 in good health and CMV-seronegative.

The V call is TRBV5-4, the J call TRBJ2-3, with 9 bases matching TRBD2. The CDR3 has 15 amino acids. From germline, CDR1 is SGHNT and CDR2 YYREEE (reference sequence). J lost 2 bases, V lost 5 bases, and 6 bases had no gene match. CDR3 in DNA: TGTGCCAGCAGTCGCGGGGGGGCCCTCACAGATACGCAGTATTTT. Translation gives CASSRGGALTDTQYF. The full variable domain, completed using reference TRBV5-4 and TRBJ2-3, is ETGVTQSPTHLIKTRGQQVTLRCSSQSGHNTVSWYQQALGQGPQFIFQYYREEENGRGNFPPRFSGLQFPNYSSELNVNALELDDSALYLCASSRGGALTDTQYFGPGTRLTVL.

This chain connects TRBV25-1 to TRBJ1-2, with 7 positions matching TRBD1. CDR1 is MGHDK, CDR2 SYGVNS, per germline. V lost 8 bases, J lost 3 bases, and 9 bases stayed unmatched. The CDR3 is made up of 14 amino acids. The CDR3 protein is CASRPGQIYYGYTF. CDR3 DNA: TGTGCCAGCCGTCCGGGACAGATATACTATGGCTACACCTTC.

This clone has just a few counts. This chain connects TRBV4-1 to TRBJ1-1; no definite D call. Germline lookup yields CDR1 MGHRA and CDR2 YSYEKL. The CDR3 spans 16 residues. V was shortened by 1 base and J by 5 bases, with 17 bases between the two germline ends. For the CDR3, the DNA is TGCGCCAGCAGCCAAGTTATAGGCCGGGAAGGGACTGAAGCTTTCTTT. It specifies CASSQVIGREGTEAFF.

This chain links TRBV5-4 with TRBJ1-2; D possibly corresponds to TRBD1 (6 bases). The CDR3 contains 15 residues. The V end lost 0 bases, the J end lost 11 bases, and 20 bases lay between the germline ends. Germline CDR1 reads SGHNT; CDR2 reads YYREEE (reference sequence). The DNA of the CDR3 is TGTGCCAGCAGCTTGGGTTCAGGGGAGGGGTGGCGATACACCTTC. It is translated as CASSLGSGEGWRYTF.

V gene TRBV5-5 combines with J gene TRBJ1-2; tentatively, D is TRBD1 (5 bases). The CDR3 length is 14 residues. The germline V gene has CDR1 SGHKS and CDR2 YYEKEE (reference sequence). Between the trimmed V and J ends, which lost 3 bases and 8 bases, there was a span of 17 bases. The CDR3 loop reads CASSYATGRVGYTF. Here the CDR3 DNA reads TGTGCCAGCAGCTATGCCACAGGTCGAGTCGGCTACACCTTC.

The chain uses TRBV5-1 and TRBJ2-5; D is ambiguous. The length of the CDR3 is 18 residues. Germline CDR1 and CDR2: SGHRS and YFSETQ. The germline V and J ends were trimmed by 2 bases and 3 bases, with 23 bases remaining between them. Here the CDR3 DNA reads TGCGCCAGCAGCTTTAGCCGTCTACACGGAGATGAAAAAGAGACCCAGTACTTC. Protein sequence: CASSFSRLHGDEKETQYF.

The chain combines TRBV7-9 with TRBJ2-5; D is unclear. The V end lost 2 bases, the J end lost 1 base, and 5 bases lay between the germline ends. The CDR3 totals 13 residues. CDR1 and CDR2 from the germline V gene are SEHNR and FQNEAQ (reference sequence). CDR3 region: CASSLKSQETQYF. The CDR3 region has the DNA TGTGCCAGCAGCTTAAAGAGCCAAGAGACCCAGTACTTC.

This clone has a handful of counts. The V and J genes are TRBV6-1 and TRBJ2-7; the match to TRBD2 covers 14 bases. Trimming took 8 bases from V and 6 from J; bases not matched to a gene: 9. Germline lookup yields CDR1 MNHNS and CDR2 SASEGT. The CDR3 has 15 residues. CDR3 DNA sequence: TGTGCCAGCGGGAGACTAGCGGGAGGGCTGAGCGAGCAGTACTTC. It codes for CASGRLAGGLSEQYF.

This clone came up a few times. J is TRBJ2-5 and V is TRBV5-1, with D possibly matching TRBD2 (6 bases). The J call is doubtful: the DNA matches TRBJ2-7 better. The CDR3 is made up of 15 amino acids. Germline CDR1 and CDR2: SGHRS and YFSETQ. The CDR3, as DNA: TGCGCCAGCAGCTTGGTCTCGGGAGTCTCCTACGAGCAGTACTTC. It is translated as CASSLVSGVSYEQYF.